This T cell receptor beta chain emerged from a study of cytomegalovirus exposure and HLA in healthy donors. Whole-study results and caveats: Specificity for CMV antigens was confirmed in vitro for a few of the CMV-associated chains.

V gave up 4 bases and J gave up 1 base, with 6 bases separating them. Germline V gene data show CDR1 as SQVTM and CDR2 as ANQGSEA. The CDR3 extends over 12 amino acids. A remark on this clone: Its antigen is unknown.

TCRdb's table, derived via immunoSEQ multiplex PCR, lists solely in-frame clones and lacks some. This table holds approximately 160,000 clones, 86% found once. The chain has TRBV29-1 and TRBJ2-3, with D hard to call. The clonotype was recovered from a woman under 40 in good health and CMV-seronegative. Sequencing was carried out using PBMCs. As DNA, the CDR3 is TGCAGCGTTGGAGCCCGCACAGATACGCAGTATTTT. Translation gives CSVGARTDTQYF.